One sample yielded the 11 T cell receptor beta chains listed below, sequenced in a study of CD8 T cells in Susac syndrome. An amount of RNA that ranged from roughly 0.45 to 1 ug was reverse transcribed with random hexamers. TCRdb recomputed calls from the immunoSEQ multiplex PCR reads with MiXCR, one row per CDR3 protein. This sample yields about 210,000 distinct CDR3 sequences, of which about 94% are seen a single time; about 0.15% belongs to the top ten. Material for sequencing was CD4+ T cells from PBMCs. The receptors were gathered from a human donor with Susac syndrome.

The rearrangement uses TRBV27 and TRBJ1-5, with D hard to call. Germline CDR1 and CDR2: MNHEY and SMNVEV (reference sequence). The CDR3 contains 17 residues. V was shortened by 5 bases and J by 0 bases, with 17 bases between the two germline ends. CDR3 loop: CASSVRAPSTSNQPQHF. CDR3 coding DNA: TGTGCCAGCAGTGTTCGGGCCCCCAGCACTAGCAATCAGCCCCAGCATTTT.

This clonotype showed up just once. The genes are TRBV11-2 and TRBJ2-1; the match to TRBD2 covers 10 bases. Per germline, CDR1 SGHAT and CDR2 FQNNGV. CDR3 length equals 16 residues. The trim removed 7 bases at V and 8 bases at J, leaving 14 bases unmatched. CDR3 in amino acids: CASNERRGLAMDEQFF. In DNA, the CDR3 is TGTGCCAGCAATGAGCGGAGGGGACTAGCGATGGATGAGCAGTTCTTC.

The CDR3 DNA reads TGTGCCAGCAGCCTCACCTGGGCAACTAATGAAAAACTGTTTTTT. Its translation is CASSLTWATNEKLFF. The chain combines TRBV27 with TRBJ1-4; D remains ambiguous. The CDR3 contains 15 residues. With 6 bases removed from V and 0 bases from J, the gap between germline ends came to 11 bases. In germline, CDR1 is MNHEY, CDR2 SMNVEV (reference sequence).

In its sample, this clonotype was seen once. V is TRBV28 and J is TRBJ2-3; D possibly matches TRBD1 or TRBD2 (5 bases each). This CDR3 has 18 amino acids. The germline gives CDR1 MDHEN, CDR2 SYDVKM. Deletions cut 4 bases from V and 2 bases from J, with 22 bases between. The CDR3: CASSSPLGTSLPTDTQYF. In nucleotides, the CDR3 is TGTGCCAGCAGTTCGCCGCTAGGGACCTCGCTCCCCACAGATACGCAGTATTTT.

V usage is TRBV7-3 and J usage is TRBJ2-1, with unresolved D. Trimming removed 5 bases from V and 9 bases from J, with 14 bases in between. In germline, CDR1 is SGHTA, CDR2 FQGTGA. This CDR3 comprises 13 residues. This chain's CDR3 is CASSIGTPGEQFF. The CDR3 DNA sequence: TGTGCCAGCAGCATAGGTACCCCTGGTGAGCAGTTCTTC.

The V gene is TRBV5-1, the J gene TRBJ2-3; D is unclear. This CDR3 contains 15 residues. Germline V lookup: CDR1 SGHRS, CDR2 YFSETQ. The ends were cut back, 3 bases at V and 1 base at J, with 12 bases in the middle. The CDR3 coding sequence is TGCGCCAGCAGCTCCTCTAGTGTGGGCACAGATACGCAGTATTTT. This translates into CASSSSSVGTDTQYF. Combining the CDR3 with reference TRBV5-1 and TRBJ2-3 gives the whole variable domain KAGVTQTPRYLIKTRGQQVTLSCSPISGHRSVSWYQQTPGQGLQFLFEYFSETQRNKGNFPGRFSGRQFSNSRSEMNVSTLELGDSALYLCASSSSSVGTDTQYFGPGTRLTVL.

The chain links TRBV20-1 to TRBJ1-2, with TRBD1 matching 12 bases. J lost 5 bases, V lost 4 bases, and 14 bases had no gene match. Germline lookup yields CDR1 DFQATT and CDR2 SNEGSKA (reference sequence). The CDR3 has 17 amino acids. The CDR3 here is CSATLGGQGALGYGYTF. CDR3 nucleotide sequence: TGCAGTGCTACTCTAGGGGGACAGGGGGCCTTAGGGTATGGCTACACCTTC.

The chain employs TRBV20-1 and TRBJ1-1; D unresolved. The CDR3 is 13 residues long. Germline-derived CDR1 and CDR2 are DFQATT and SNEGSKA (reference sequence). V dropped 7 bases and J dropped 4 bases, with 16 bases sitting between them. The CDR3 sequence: CSGLLGYSTEAFF. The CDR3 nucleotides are TGCAGTGGGTTACTAGGGTATAGCACTGAAGCTTTCTTT.

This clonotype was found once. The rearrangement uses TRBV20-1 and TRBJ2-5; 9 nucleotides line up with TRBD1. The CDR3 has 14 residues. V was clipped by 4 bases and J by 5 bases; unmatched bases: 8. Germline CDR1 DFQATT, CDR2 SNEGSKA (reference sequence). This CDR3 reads CSAIAAGQGETQYF. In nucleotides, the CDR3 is TGCAGTGCTATAGCGGCAGGACAGGGGGAGACCCAGTACTTC.

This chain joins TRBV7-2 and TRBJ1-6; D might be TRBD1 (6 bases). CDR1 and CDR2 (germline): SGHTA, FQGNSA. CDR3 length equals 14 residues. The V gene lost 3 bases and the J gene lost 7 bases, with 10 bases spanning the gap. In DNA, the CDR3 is TGTGCCAGCAGCTTGGGGGCAAACAATTCACCCCTCCACTTT. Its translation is CASSLGANNSPLHF.

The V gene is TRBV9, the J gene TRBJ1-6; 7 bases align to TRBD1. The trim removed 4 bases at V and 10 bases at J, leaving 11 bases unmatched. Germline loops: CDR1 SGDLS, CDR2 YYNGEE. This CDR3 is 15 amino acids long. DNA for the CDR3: TGTGCCAGCAGCCCCCACGGACAGGACCTATCACCCCTCCACTTT. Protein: CASSPHGQDLSPLHF.